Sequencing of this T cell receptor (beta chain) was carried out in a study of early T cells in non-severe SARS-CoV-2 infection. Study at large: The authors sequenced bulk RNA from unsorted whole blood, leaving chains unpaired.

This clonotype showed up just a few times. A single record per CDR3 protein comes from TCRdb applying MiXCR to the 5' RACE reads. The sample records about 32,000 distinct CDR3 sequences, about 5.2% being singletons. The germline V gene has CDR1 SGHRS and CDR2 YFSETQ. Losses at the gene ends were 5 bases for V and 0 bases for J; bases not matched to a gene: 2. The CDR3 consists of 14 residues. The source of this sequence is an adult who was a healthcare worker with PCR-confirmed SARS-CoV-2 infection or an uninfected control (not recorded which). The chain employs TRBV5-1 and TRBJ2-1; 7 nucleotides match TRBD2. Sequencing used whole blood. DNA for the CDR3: TGCGCCAGCAGGTCTAGCGGCTCCTACAATGAGCAGTTCTTC. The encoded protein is CASRSSGSYNEQFF.